These T cell receptor beta chains were read from a single sample in a study of radiation and T cells in renal cell carcinoma. The table came from immunoSEQ multiplex PCR; TCRdb's copy has only in-frame clones and leaves some out. Among 20,000 to 25,000 clones listed, 58% were seen once. Sequencing was performed on tumor tissue, taken from a patient whose treatment was nephrectomy without radiotherapy. Source of these receptors: a man in his forties with renal cell carcinoma. CDR3s include the opening cysteine and the closing phenylalanine or tryptophan. Fields, in order: J gene, D gene, V gene, clone size, CDR3 DNA, CDR3 protein. D genes are given only for firm matches. Rows may omit the clone size; those that give it use once, few, many or a size class.

>TRBJ1-1|-|TRBV4-1|-
TGCGCCAGCAGCCAAGGAACCCATGAAGCTTTCTTT
CASSQGTHEAFF
>TRBJ2-1|TRBD2|TRBV19|-
TGTGCCAGTAGCGGGGGGTTGGACTCCTACAATGAGCAGTTCTTC
CASSGGLDSYNEQFF
>TRBJ2-7|TRBD1|TRBV9|few
TGTGCCAGCAGCCCGGGACAGGGGGCGAATCACGAGCAGTACTTC
CASSPGQGANHEQYF
>TRBJ2-2|-|TRBV18|-
TGTGCCAGCTCACCAAACACCGGGGAGCTGTTTTTT
CASSPNTGELFF
>TRBJ1-6|-|TRBV7-8|-
TGTGCCAGCAGCTTAGTGCCCGGGGATTCACCCCTCCACTTT
CASSLVPGDSPLHF
>TRBJ1-6|-|TRBV18|-
TGTGCCAGCTCACCTATTGTCCGCTCCTATAATTCACCCCTCCACTTT
CASSPIVRSYNSPLHF
>TRBJ2-3|-|TRBV14|medium-sized
TGTGCCAGCAGCGAAGGTTTCCTAGACCCAGATACGCAGTATTTT
CASSEGFLDPDTQYF
>TRBJ2-7|-|TRBV2|once
TGTGCCAGCACCTGGGACAACTACGAGCAGTACTTC
CASTWDNYEQYF
>TRBJ1-4|TRBD1|TRBV30|few
TGTGCCGGCCGGGACAGGGAGGGAACTAATGAAAAACTGTTTTTT
CAGRDREGTNEKLFF
>TRBJ2-1|-|TRBV28|-
TGTGCCAGCAGTTTACGCCCAGACGGGTACTACAATGAGCAGTTCTTC
CASSLRPDGYYNEQFF
>TRBJ1-2|TRBD1|TRBV18|few
TGTGCCAGCTCACCACTCTCTGGACAGGGTATTATCAACTATGGCTACACCTTC
CASSPLSGQGIINYGYTF
>TRBJ1-2|TRBD1|TRBV11-2|-
TGTGCCAGCAGCAGGACAGGCTCTATTGTCGCGTATGGCTACACCTTC
CASSRTGSIVAYGYTF